What follows are 21 T cell receptor beta chains derived from one specimen sequenced in a study of T-cell reconstitution after alpha-beta-depleted transplantation in children. For TCRbeta, the library was prepared with unique molecular identifiers. A single record per CDR3 protein comes from TCRdb applying MiXCR to the PCR reads. The repertoire includes a few hundred thousand distinct CDR3 sequences, about 9.5% of them detected once, and less than 9% sits in the top ten. The sample in question was PBMCs, obtained before TCRalphabeta/CD19-depleted stem cell transplant. Every receptor here comes from a boy in the first two years of life with acute myeloid leukemia, due to receive a stem cell transplant.

This clonotype was counted at least ten times. The rearrangement joins TRBV20-1 to TRBJ2-3, with D possibly matching TRBD1 (6 bases). CDR3 length: 13 residues. CDR1 and CDR2 from the germline V gene are DFQATT and SNEGSKA (reference sequence). V lost 2 bases, J lost 5 bases, and 11 bases lay in between. The CDR3 sequence: CSARQGSGDTQYF. The CDR3 DNA reads as TGCAGTGCTAGACAGGGGTCAGGAGATACGCAGTATTTT.

This clonotype was seen at least ten times. The chain combines TRBV28 with TRBJ1-2; possible D gene TRBD1, 6 bases. Trimming removed 6 bases at V and 2 bases at J, with 16 bases between. CDR3 size: 15 residues. Germline loops: CDR1 MDHEN, CDR2 SYDVKM. The CDR3 nucleotides read TGTGCCAGCAGAATCGACGGGGGGCCCAACTATGGCTACACCTTC. It specifies CASRIDGGPNYGYTF.

This clonotype was seen at least ten times. The chain has TRBV2 and TRBJ2-7; tentatively, D is TRBD2 (6 bases). The germline gives CDR1 SNHLY, CDR2 FYNNEI. The CDR3 extends over 14 amino acids. V was pared by 8 bases and J by 2 bases, with 16 bases between. The CDR3 sequence: CASCVEEGPYEQYF. The CDR3 nucleotides read TGTGCCAGCTGCGTGGAGGAGGGGCCCTACGAGCAGTACTTC.

V and J are TRBV15 and TRBJ2-5; D is unclear. Trimming stripped 4 bases from V and 3 bases from J, with 9 bases between. CDR3 length: 13 amino acids. Germline CDR1 LNHNV, CDR2 YYDKDF (reference sequence). This CDR3 is CATSKVTKETQYF. The CDR3 DNA reads TGTGCCACCAGCAAGGTCACCAAAGAGACCCAGTACTTC.

This clonotype was seen repeatedly, ten times or more. The chain links TRBV28 to TRBJ2-4; TRBD1 agrees at 9 bases. Germline-derived CDR1 and CDR2 are MDHEN and SYDVKM. This CDR3 spans 15 amino acids. The V segment lost 3 bases and the J segment 10 bases; nucleotides outside the gene matches: 10. CDR3 loop: CASSLRTGAKRIQYF. The CDR3 DNA reads TGTGCCAGCAGTTTGAGGACAGGGGCCAAGAGAATTCAGTACTTC. Filled out from reference TRBV28 and TRBJ2-4, the complete variable domain reads DVKVTQSSRYLVKRTGEKVFLECVQDMDHENMFWYRQDPGLGLRLIYFSYDVKMKEKGDIPEGYSVSREKKERFSLILESASTNQTSMYLCASSLRTGAKRIQYFGAGTRLSVL.

This clonotype has ten or more counts. V gene TRBV4-3 combines with J gene TRBJ2-1; 8 nucleotides agree with TRBD2. This CDR3 is built from 17 residues. Trimming removed 4 bases from V and 5 bases from J; junction bases left unmatched: 13. Germline V gene sequence: CDR1 LGHNA, CDR2 YSLEER. The CDR3 region is CASSLRDEREMDNEQFF. CDR3 bases: TGCGCCAGCAGCCTCAGGGACGAGCGGGAGATGGACAATGAGCAGTTCTTC.

This clonotype was seen many times. This chain uses TRBV20-1 with TRBJ1-2; D is ambiguous. Per germline, CDR1 DFQATT and CDR2 SNEGSKA (reference sequence). CDR3 size: 13 residues. V lost 4 bases and J 4 bases, leaving 13 bases between the germline ends. The CDR3 DNA reads TGCAGTGCTACCCCGTCCCCCTTCTATGGCTACACCTTC. It translates to CSATPSPFYGYTF.

This clonotype was found many times. The chain couples TRBV7-8 to TRBJ2-1, with D possibly being TRBD1 or TRBD2 (6 bases each). V shed 0 bases and J shed 3 bases, with 9 bases lying between them. Germline V gene data show CDR1 as SGHVS and CDR2 as FQNEAQ. The length of the CDR3 is 15 residues. CDR3 amino acids: CASSLAGGHYNEQFF. In DNA, the CDR3 is TGTGCCAGCAGCTTAGCGGGGGGACACTACAATGAGCAGTTCTTC.

This clonotype was recorded a few times. The chain carries TRBV7-9 and TRBJ2-2; D is uncertain. Trimming took off 1 base at V and 3 bases at J, with 9 bases between the two ends. Per germline, CDR1 SEHNR and CDR2 FQNEAQ (reference sequence). This CDR3 has 15 amino acids. The CDR3 region has the DNA TGTGCCAGCAGCTTAGGGATTACAGACACCGGGGAGCTGTTTTTT. This sequence encodes CASSLGITDTGELFF.

The rearrangement links TRBV10-3 to TRBJ2-7, with D perhaps given as TRBD1 or TRBD2 (6 bases each). Germline assignment: CDR1 ENHRY and CDR2 SYGVKD. Trimming stripped 4 bases from V and 1 base from J, with 14 bases between. The CDR3 contains 15 residues. CDR3 sequence reads: CAISVGGLASYEQYF. The CDR3, as DNA: TGTGCCATCAGTGTAGGGGGACTGGCGTCCTACGAGCAGTACTTC.

This clonotype was detected many times. The chain has TRBV4-3 and TRBJ1-4; the D gene is possibly TRBD1 (6 bases). The V gene lost 3 bases and the J gene lost 5 bases, with 10 bases spanning the gap. The CDR3 has 14 amino acids. Germline V gene data show CDR1 as LGHNA and CDR2 as YSLEER. The CDR3 sequence is CASSQGHLNEKLFF. Here the CDR3 DNA reads TGCGCCAGCAGCCAGGGACACCTGAATGAAAAACTGTTTTTT.

This chain links TRBV19 with TRBJ2-3, with D unclear. Trimming removed 5 bases from V and 0 bases from J, with 15 bases in between. Germline CDR1 LNHDA, CDR2 SQIVND (reference sequence). This CDR3 is built from 16 residues. DNA of the CDR3: TGTGCCAGTAGTTGGCGGAGTTGGGATAGCACAGATACGCAGTATTTT. This codes for CASSWRSWDSTDTQYF.

This clonotype has a count of ten or more. The chain recombines TRBV2 with TRBJ2-7; D is unclear. Trimming pared 4 bases from V and 2 bases from J, leaving 9 bases between. The length of the CDR3 is 13 residues. Germline assignment: CDR1 SNHLY and CDR2 FYNNEI. The CDR3 DNA sequence: TGTGCCAGCAGTGGAGACACTCCCTACGAGCAGTACTTC. It translates to CASSGDTPYEQYF.

This clonotype has at least ten counts. The rearrangement links TRBV10-2 to TRBJ1-1; tentative D call: TRBD1 (5 bases). Germline CDR1 is WSHSY and CDR2 is SAAADI. V was shortened by 2 bases and J by 1 base, with 11 bases between the two germline ends. The CDR3 sequence is 15 residues long. The CDR3 reads CASSEIPTGNTEAFF. In DNA, the CDR3 is TGCGCCAGCAGTGAGATTCCAACAGGGAACACTGAAGCTTTCTTT.

This clonotype was observed many times. V gene TRBV4-3 combines with J gene TRBJ1-5; TRBD1 aligns across 11 bases. J was trimmed by 0 bases and V by 0 bases; bases with no gene match: 7. Germline values: CDR1 LGHNA, CDR2 YSLEER. This CDR3 has 19 amino acids. The CDR3 DNA follows: TGCGCCAGCAGCCAAGATCTCTGGGACAGGGGGTATAGCAATCAGCCCCAGCATTTT. Protein: CASSQDLWDRGYSNQPQHF.

This clonotype was seen only a few times. The chain has TRBV7-9 and TRBJ2-5; 8 bases match TRBD2. The germline V gene has CDR1 SEHNR and CDR2 FQNEAQ (reference sequence). The CDR3 has 13 amino acids. J gave up 6 bases and V 6 bases, and 6 bases lay outside the gene matches. The CDR3 protein is CASRGLGEKTQYF. CDR3 bases: TGTGCCAGCAGGGGACTAGGCGAAAAGACCCAGTACTTC.

This clonotype showed up many times. This rearrangement joins TRBV6-5 to TRBJ2-2; 8 positions match TRBD2. This CDR3 has 16 amino acids. Trimming at V came to 2 bases and at J to 7 bases, leaving 9 bases not matched to a gene. CDR1 and CDR2 (germline): MNHEY, SVGAGI. The CDR3 sequence: CASSYEAGDPVGELFF. As DNA, the CDR3 is TGTGCCAGCAGTTACGAAGCGGGGGACCCCGTCGGGGAGCTGTTTTTT.

The table lists this clonotype with many counts. The V gene is TRBV2, the J gene TRBJ2-6, with TRBD2 matching 10 bases. The CDR3 has 16 residues. CDR1 is SNHLY, CDR2 FYNNEI, per germline. With 11 bases clipped from V and 2 bases from J, the junction kept 9 bases outside the gene matches. The chain's CDR3 is CAWGLAKVPGANVLTF. In DNA form, the CDR3 reads TGTGCCTGGGGACTAGCGAAAGTCCCTGGGGCCAACGTCCTGACTTTC.

This clonotype showed up many times. This rearrangement joins TRBV28 to TRBJ1-5, with a weak D call TRBD1 (6 bases). This CDR3 is 14 amino acids long. Trimming stripped 4 bases from V and 7 bases from J, with 14 bases between. CDR1 and CDR2 (germline): MDHEN, SYDVKM. The CDR3 bases are TGTGCCAGCAGTTCTCAGGGAGGGGGGCAGCCCCAGCATTTT. It codes for CASSSQGGGQPQHF.

This clonotype was detected many times. CDR3 loop: CASSPIRGTTQYF. The CDR3 DNA reads TGTGCCAGCTCACCAATTCGGGGGACTACGCAGTATTTT. The chain is built from TRBV18 and TRBJ2-3; perhaps TRBD2 as D (6 bases). The CDR3 extends over 13 amino acids. Per the germline V gene, CDR1 is KGHSH and CDR2 is LQKENI. Between the trimmed V and J ends, which lost 2 bases and 8 bases, there was a span of 11 bases. The whole variable domain, filled in from reference TRBV18 and TRBJ2-3, reads NAGVMQNPRHLVRRRGQEARLRCSPMKGHSHVYWYRQLPEEGLKFMVYLQKENIIDESGMPKERFSAEFPKEGPSILRIQQVVRGDSAAYFCASSPIRGTTQYFGPGTRLTVL.

Here the CDR3 reads CASSSPGSLTAYTDTQYF. The CDR3 DNA reads as TGTGCCAGCAGCTCACCCGGGAGTCTTACTGCTTACACAGATACGCAGTATTTT. The chain joins TRBV7-8 to TRBJ2-3; tentatively, D is TRBD2 (6 bases). The V and J ends lost 4 bases and 2 bases respectively, with 22 bases between them. CDR1 and CDR2 from the germline V gene are SGHVS and FQNEAQ. The CDR3 runs 18 residues. The whole variable domain, remainder taken from reference TRBV7-8 and TRBJ2-3, is GAGVSQSPRYKVAKRGQDVALRCDPISGHVSLFWYQQALGQGPEFLTYFQNEAQLDKSGLPSDRFFAERPEGSVSTLKIQRTQQEDSAVYLCASSSPGSLTAYTDTQYFGPGTRLTVL.